This entry lists 16 T cell receptor beta chains sequenced from one sample in a study of blood T cell repertoires in COVID-19. Assay used: immunoSEQ multiplex PCR; TCRdb lists only in-frame clones, some missing. The data hold about 330,000 clones, with roughly 90% observed a single time. The specimen was PBMCs or T cells enriched from blood (not recorded which). These receptors originate from a woman in her twenties or thirties who had recovered from COVID-19.

In DNA, the CDR3 is TGTGCCAGCAGCTCTGGTCGGGGGATTAGGAATCAGCCCCAGCATTTT. This codes for CASSSGRGIRNQPQHF. The chain employs TRBV28 and TRBJ1-5; TRBD1 is a possible D gene (5 bases). V gave up 6 bases and J gave up 4 bases, with 19 bases separating them. Germline CDR1 is MDHEN and CDR2 is SYDVKM. CDR3 size: 16 residues. The variable domain in full, with the rest retrieved from reference TRBV28 and TRBJ1-5, is DVKVTQSSRYLVKRTGEKVFLECVQDMDHENMFWYRQDPGLGLRLIYFSYDVKMKEKGDIPEGYSVSREKKERFSLILESASTNQTSMYLCASSSGRGIRNQPQHFGDGTRLSIL.

The rearrangement links TRBV7-9 to TRBJ1-6; D not resolved. This CDR3 spans 17 amino acids. Trimming took 4 bases from V and 9 from J, leaving 22 bases between them. Germline V gene sequence: CDR1 SEHNR, CDR2 FQNEAQ (reference sequence). Written as DNA, the CDR3 is TGTGCCAGCAGCTCCGACCCGGTCCGCGGTCCGGGTTCACCCCTCCACTTT. Protein product: CASSSDPVRGPGSPLHF.

This rearrangement joins TRBV28 to TRBJ1-4; tentative D call: TRBD1 (5 bases). This CDR3 has 15 amino acids. Looked up from germline, CDR1 is MDHEN and CDR2 is SYDVKM. V lost 2 bases to trimming and J lost 6 bases, with 13 bases between them. This chain's CDR3 is CASSLGAAGDEKLFF. The CDR3 DNA follows: TGTGCCAGCAGTTTAGGGGCAGCGGGTGATGAAAAACTGTTTTTT.

The chain links TRBV20-1 to TRBJ2-1, with 7 bases aligning to TRBD1. V gave up 1 base and J gave up 12 bases; unmatched junction bases: 3. The CDR3 runs to 11 residues. Per the germline V gene, CDR1 is DFQATT and CDR2 is SNEGSKA (reference sequence). Here the CDR3 DNA reads TGCAGTGCTAGAGCGAGACAGGGGCAGTTCTTC. Translated, it gives CSARARQGQFF.

The genes are TRBV5-1 and TRBJ1-4; 9 bases fit TRBD1. The CDR3 length is 14 residues. Germline V gene data show CDR1 as SGHRS and CDR2 as YFSETQ. V shed 5 bases, J shed 7 bases, and the junction held 6 bases outside the gene matches. CDR3 nucleotides: TGCGCCAGCAGGCCCGGGACAGGGCGTGAAAAACTGTTTTTT. Its protein product is CASRPGTGREKLFF.

The J gene is TRBJ2-2, the V gene TRBV9, with 11 bases matching TRBD2. The CDR3 totals 17 residues. The J segment lost 1 base and the V segment lost 4 bases, leaving 6 bases of the junction unmatched. Germline-derived CDR1 and CDR2 are SGDLS and YYNGEE. Here the CDR3 reads CASSPGLAARNTGELFF. The CDR3 nucleotides read TGTGCCAGCAGCCCGGGACTAGCGGCCAGGAACACCGGGGAGCTGTTTTTT. The variable domain in full, completed from reference TRBV9 and TRBJ2-2, reads DSGVTQTPKHLITATGQRVTLRCSPRSGDLSVYWYQQSLDQGLQFLIQYYNGEERAKGNILERFSAQQFPDLHSELNLSSLELGDSALYFCASSPGLAARNTGELFFGEGSRLTVL.

This clone was counted once. The chain carries TRBV7-6 and TRBJ2-7, with a weak D call TRBD1 (5 bases). Germline-derived CDR1 and CDR2 are SGHVS and FNYEAQ. The length of the CDR3 is 13 residues. Trimming cost V 1 base and J 6 bases, with 10 bases left between them. The CDR3 reads CASSLGTGFEQYF. DNA of the CDR3: TGTGCCAGCAGCTTAGGTACAGGTTTCGAGCAGTACTTC.

The chain employs TRBV7-3 and TRBJ2-2, with TRBD2 as a possible D gene (5 bases). The CDR3 extends over 16 amino acids. Germline assignment: CDR1 SGHTA and CDR2 FQGTGA. V was clipped by 3 bases and J by 2 bases, with 13 bases between them. CDR3: CASSFGSGANTGELFF. The CDR3 DNA is TGTGCCAGCAGCTTTGGAAGCGGAGCTAACACCGGGGAGCTGTTTTTT.

The chain links TRBV4-3 to TRBJ1-1, with 8 bases matching TRBD1. Trimming took 0 bases from V and 0 from J; bases not matched to a gene: 6. Germline V lookup: CDR1 LGHNA, CDR2 YSLEER. This CDR3 contains 17 residues. CDR3 amino acids: CASSQDQDRDMNTEAFF. CDR3 nucleotides: TGCGCCAGCAGCCAAGATCAGGACAGGGACATGAACACTGAAGCTTTCTTT.

This chain connects TRBV28 to TRBJ2-5; D is undetermined. Germline V lookup: CDR1 MDHEN, CDR2 SYDVKM. CDR3 length: 12 amino acids. The V end was cut by 3 bases, the J end by 6 bases, with 8 bases between. The CDR3 sequence is CASSFSTQTQYF. CDR3 in DNA: TGTGCCAGCAGTTTTAGTACGCAGACCCAGTACTTC.

The chain recombines TRBV11-3 with TRBJ2-7; TRBD2 matches 7 bases. Trimming took 4 bases from V and 5 from J; bases not matched to a gene: 11. Per germline, CDR1 SGHNT and CDR2 YENEEA. This CDR3 is 15 amino acids long. DNA for the CDR3: TGTGCCAGCAGCTACGACGGCTGGGGGGGAGACGAGCAGTACTTC. This gives the protein CASSYDGWGGDEQYF.

This clone has just one count. CDR3 amino acids: CAWSVQGGYGYTF. The DNA of the CDR3 is TGTGCCTGGAGTGTACAAGGGGGCTATGGCTACACCTTC. V is TRBV30 and J is TRBJ1-2, with D perhaps TRBD1 (6 bases). From germline, CDR1 is GTSNPN and CDR2 SVGIG (reference sequence). CDR3 length equals 13 residues. Trimming removed 0 bases from V and 4 bases from J, with 9 bases in between.

The genes are TRBV27 and TRBJ1-2; D gene ambiguous. Germline CDR1 and CDR2: MNHEY and SMNVEV (reference sequence). Trimming removed 6 bases at V and 4 bases at J, with 12 bases between. The CDR3 length is 13 residues. CDR3 sequence (DNA): TGTGCCAGCAGCCCCGCCGGTGGCTATGGCTACACCTTC. Its translation: CASSPAGGYGYTF.

The rearrangement joins TRBV30 to TRBJ2-7; 7 bases align to TRBD1. The CDR3 is made up of 14 amino acids. The J segment lost 4 bases and the V segment lost 5 bases, leaving 11 bases of the junction unmatched. CDR1 GTSNPN and CDR2 SVGIG come from the germline V gene (reference sequence). The CDR3 bases are TGTGCCTGGGACACCGGGACAGCACGGTACGAGCAGTACTTC. Protein sequence: CAWDTGTARYEQYF.

The chain employs TRBV7-6 and TRBJ2-3, with 7 bases identical to TRBD2. J gave up 3 bases and V 5 bases, and 8 bases lay outside the gene matches. Germline assignment: CDR1 SGHVS and CDR2 FNYEAQ. The CDR3 totals 15 residues. CDR3 protein: CASSPPGLPTDTQYF. CDR3 DNA: TGTGCCAGCAGCCCGCCGGGACTACCTACAGATACGCAGTATTTT.

The rearrangement uses TRBV2 and TRBJ2-1; D perhaps matches TRBD1 (8 bases). In germline, CDR1 is SNHLY, CDR2 FYNNEI. Trimming left V 6 bases short and J 6 bases short, with 18 bases between. The CDR3 covers 15 residues. CDR3 loop: CASRLDRGGSNEQFF. For the CDR3, the DNA is TGTGCCAGCAGATTAGACAGGGGAGGGAGCAATGAGCAGTTCTTC.